This is a list of T cell receptor beta chains from one sample in a study of blood T cell repertoires in COVID-19. Data came from immunoSEQ multiplex PCR; TCRdb stores just in-frame clones and leaves some out. This table has under 250,000 clones, about 83% appearing once. The source material was peripheral blood. These TCRs come from a middle-aged woman with active or convalescent COVID-19. CDR3s include the opening cysteine and the closing phenylalanine or tryptophan. A D gene is named only where the DNA matches it firmly. For some rows the clone size is stated as once, few or many, or as a class when expanded; others skip it.

len	abundance	d_gene	v_gene	CDR3aa
16	NA	TRBD2	TRBV24-1	CATSDFTSGATDTQYF
17	NA	TRBD2	TRBV5-4	CASSSISGRVSYNEQFF
13	NA	TRBD1	TRBV29-1	CSVEDRTYNEQFF
14	NA	NA	TRBV30	CAWGSVGGYYEQYF
14	NA	NA	TRBV5-1	CASSLDSANTEAFF
15	NA	TRBD1	TRBV7-7	CASSLGQPNTGELFF
14	NA	TRBD1	TRBV11-3	CASSSDRGSSPLHF
15	NA	TRBD1	TRBV7-2	CASSPFRDSNSPLHF
14	few	TRBD1	TRBV2	CASRNDREGDEQYF
13	NA	NA	TRBV9	CASSVGQAKKAFF
16	NA	NA	TRBV15	CATSSKAGVVANEQFF
17	NA	TRBD1	TRBV27	CASSLGTGGTSYNEQFF
12	NA	TRBD1	TRBV2	CASRTGGGGYTF
14	NA	TRBD2	TRBV6-4	CASSASGSTDTQYF
15	NA	NA	TRBV6-5	CASSYGGDGSQPQHF
14	NA	TRBD2	TRBV7-8	CASSTSGGYNEQFF
15	NA	TRBD2	TRBV7-6	CASSPLAGTQETQYF
17	NA	TRBD1	TRBV19	CASSTIPGTGAGNTIYF
14	few	NA	TRBV6-5	CASRSLSGDYGYTF
18	NA	NA	TRBV11-3	CASSLDTRIADNTGELFF
13	NA	NA	TRBV12-3/TRBV12-4	CASSQGTSQPQHF
13	NA	TRBD2	TRBV6-5	CASSLAGDFEQFF
15	NA	TRBD1	TRBV6-5	CASRQWTGGDEKLFF
12	NA	NA	TRBV12-3/TRBV12-4	CASSKQGDGYTF
14	once	TRBD1	TRBV6-1	CASSEGQSNQPQHF
14	NA	NA	TRBV2	CASSRWGPDQPQHF
14	NA	NA	TRBV21-1	CASSKKPVNYGYTF
14	NA	TRBD1	TRBV11-3	CASSDRDRPSEAFF
12	once	NA	TRBV6-5	CASQEAWTEAFF
13	NA	NA	TRBV5-6	CASSPGPHYEQYF
15	few	NA	TRBV9	CASSVEGRFGETQYF
14	NA	NA	TRBV19	CASSHGQANTEAFF
13	once	NA	TRBV5-6	CASSLNRPGGYTF
14	NA	NA	TRBV19	CASSPTGSGPPLHF
12	NA	NA	TRBV3-1/TRBV3-2	CATKAVNTEAFF
15	NA	NA	TRBV9	CASSVGYGISYEQYF
15	NA	NA	TRBV15	CATSRDRGGHQPQHF